This entry is about one TCR beta chain. Sequenced by immunoSEQ multiplex PCR; TCRdb stores in-frame clones only, minus some. The sample carries some 760,000 clones, 80% to 90% recorded once. These data are taken from a study of shared T cell receptors in the human thymus. The CDR3 runs to 19 residues. Trimming shortened V by 4 bases and J by 1 base, and 24 bases separated the two germline ends. CDR1 and CDR2 (germline): SEHNR, FQNEAQ (reference sequence). This same sample was also taken into another study, of human thymus T cells.

The rearrangement joins TRBV7-9 to TRBJ2-3; tentative D call: TRBD2 (6 bases). This TCR was recovered from a girl younger than two with a congenital heart defect. Sequencing was performed on thymocytes. In DNA, the CDR3 is TGTGCCAGCAGCTCTCCTAGGTCGCACAACACGGGGGGCACAGATACGCAGTATTTT. Protein product: CASSSPRSHNTGGTDTQYF.